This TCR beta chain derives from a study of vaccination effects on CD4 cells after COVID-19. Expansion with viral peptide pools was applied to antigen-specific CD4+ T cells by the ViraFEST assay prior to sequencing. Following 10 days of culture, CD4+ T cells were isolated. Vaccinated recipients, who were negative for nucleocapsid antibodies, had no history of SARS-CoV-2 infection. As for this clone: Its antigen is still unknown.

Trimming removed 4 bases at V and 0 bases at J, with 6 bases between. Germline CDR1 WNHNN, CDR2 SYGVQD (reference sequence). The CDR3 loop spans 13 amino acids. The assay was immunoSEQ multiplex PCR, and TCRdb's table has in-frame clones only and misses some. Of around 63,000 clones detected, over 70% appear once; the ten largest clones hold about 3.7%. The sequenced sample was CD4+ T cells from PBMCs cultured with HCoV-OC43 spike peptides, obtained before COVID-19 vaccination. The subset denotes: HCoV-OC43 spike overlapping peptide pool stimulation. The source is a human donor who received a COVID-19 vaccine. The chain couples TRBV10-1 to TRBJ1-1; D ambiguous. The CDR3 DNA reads TGCGCCAGCAGTGCCAGCGTGAACACTGAAGCTTTCTTT. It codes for CASSASVNTEAFF.